The present TCR beta chain was sequenced within a study of shared clonotypes between healthy human individuals. This CDR3 has 13 residues. Germline V gene data show CDR1 as MNHNS and CDR2 as SASEGT. V lost 6 bases, J lost 0 bases, and 7 bases lay in between. This clone was seen only a few times. Other DNA variants within this sample encode the same CDR3. Only in-frame clones appear in the TCRdb table, and some are missing; sequencing was by immunoSEQ multiplex PCR. The table records about a million clones, roughly 72% of them present only once. The chain uses TRBV6-1 and TRBJ2-3; D call uncertain. The sample taken for sequencing was memory CD4+ T cells sorted from blood. Noted subset: CD45RA-negative fraction. The clonotype comes from a young man in good health. The CDR3, as DNA: TGTGCCAGCAGACCAATCAGCACAGATACGCAGTATTTT. It translates to CASRPISTDTQYF.